Listed here are 30 T cell receptor beta chains from one sample, sequenced in a study of Ad26.COV2.S vaccination and SARS-CoV-2 variants. Produced via immunoSEQ multiplex PCR; TCRdb's table is partial and in-frame only. The data show around 400,000 clones, over 75% seen once. Treatment denoted: about 20 received Ad26.COV2.S at low or high dose, single or two shots; roughly five received placebo; per-sample allocation not given. Material that was analyzed had been drawn on day 63 after the first vaccine or placebo injection. Specimen: peripheral blood, collected in a trial of Ad26.COV2.S vaccine versus placebo. These receptors all come from a person between 18 and 65 years old who received the Ad26.COV2.S COVID-19 vaccine or a placebo.

This chain uses TRBV4-1 with TRBJ2-7; D possibly corresponds to TRBD1 (5 bases). The CDR3 is made up of 16 amino acids. V was pared by 1 base and J by 0 bases, with 13 bases between. Germline CDR1 MGHRA, CDR2 YSYEKL. The CDR3 reads CASSQGQSRSSYEQYF. In DNA, the CDR3 is TGCGCCAGCAGCCAAGGACAGTCGCGGAGCTCCTACGAGCAGTACTTC.

The J gene is TRBJ1-5, the V gene TRBV18, with D possibly being TRBD1 (5 bases). V was cut by 2 bases and J by 5 bases, with 7 bases left in between. Germline CDR1 is KGHSH and CDR2 is LQKENI. The CDR3 is made up of 13 amino acids. The CDR3 sequence: CASSPGDDQPQHF. The CDR3 DNA follows: TGTGCCAGCTCACCAGGGGACGATCAGCCCCAGCATTTT.

The chain joins TRBV7-9 to TRBJ2-5; no reliable D call. The V gene's germline CDR1 is SEHNR and CDR2 FQNEAQ (reference sequence). The CDR3 contains 12 residues. The germline V and J ends were trimmed by 6 bases and 1 base, with 6 bases remaining between them. The DNA for the CDR3 is TGTGCCAGCAGAGTCAGCCAAGAGACCCAGTACTTC. Residues: CASRVSQETQYF. The full variable domain, in which reference TRBV7-9 and TRBJ2-5 provide the parts outside the CDR3, is DTGVSQNPRHKITKRGQNVTFRCDPISEHNRLYWYRQTLGQGPEFLTYFQNEAQLEKSRLLSDRFSAERPKGSFSTLEIQRTEQGDSAMYLCASRVSQETQYFGPGTRLLVL.

This chain uses TRBV23-1 with TRBJ2-2; 10 nucleotides match TRBD1. TRBV23-1 is labeled an ORF, and its function is uncertain. The ends lost 6 bases at V and 6 bases at J; junction bases unmatched: 19. This CDR3 is 19 amino acids long. CDR3 region: CASRRTSTPTGGSAGELFF. The CDR3 DNA follows: TGCGCCAGCAGACGAACGTCCACCCCGACAGGGGGCAGCGCCGGGGAGCTGTTTTTT.

Only one count was recorded for this clone. The V and J genes are TRBV11-3 and TRBJ2-2; D is unclear. The germline CDR1 and CDR2 sequences are SGHNT and YENEEA. This CDR3 comprises 16 residues. The V and J ends lost 0 bases and 2 bases respectively, with 10 bases between them. The CDR3 here is CASSLEGGKNTGELFF. The CDR3 nucleotides read TGTGCCAGCAGCTTAGAGGGTGGGAAAAACACCGGGGAGCTGTTTTTT.

The chain has TRBV9 and TRBJ2-2; a possible D gene is TRBD1 (6 bases). The CDR3 is 15 amino acids. Trimming removed 4 bases at V and 7 bases at J, with 17 bases between. Germline assignment: CDR1 SGDLS and CDR2 YYNGEE. The chain's CDR3 is CASSPTHRVDGELFF. CDR3 in DNA: TGTGCCAGCAGCCCGACTCACAGGGTTGACGGGGAGCTGTTTTTT.

The chain joins TRBV27 to TRBJ2-7, with 8 bases fitting TRBD2. Germline V lookup: CDR1 MNHEY, CDR2 SMNVEV (reference sequence). With 0 bases clipped from V and 3 bases from J, the junction kept 10 bases outside the gene matches. The length of the CDR3 is 17 residues. CDR3 sequence: CASSLSSPGTRGYEQYF. In DNA, the CDR3 is TGTGCCAGCAGTTTATCCTCACCCGGGACTAGAGGCTACGAGCAGTACTTC.

V is TRBV4-1 and J is TRBJ2-2; D may be TRBD1 (7 bases). Germline V lookup: CDR1 MGHRA, CDR2 YSYEKL. Between the trimmed V and J ends, which lost 1 base and 5 bases, there was a span of 11 bases. The CDR3 has 15 amino acids. The CDR3: CASSQGRGQTGELFF. As DNA, the CDR3 is TGCGCCAGCAGCCAAGGGAGGGGGCAGACCGGGGAGCTGTTTTTT.

CDR3 loop: CASSLSLLSGVTDTQYF. CDR3 coding DNA: TGTGCCAGCAGCTTAAGCCTCCTTTCGGGCGTGACAGATACGCAGTATTTT. The chain employs TRBV7-2 and TRBJ2-3; D remains ambiguous. The V gene lost 2 bases and the J gene lost 3 bases, with 18 bases spanning the gap. Germline values: CDR1 SGHTA, CDR2 FQGNSA. CDR3 size: 17 residues.

This chain joins TRBV24-1 and TRBJ2-7, with a possible D match to TRBD2 (6 bases). Germline V gives CDR1 KGHDR, CDR2 SFDVKD. V was pared by 5 bases and J by 3 bases, with 10 bases between. This CDR3 region has 13 residues. For the CDR3, the DNA is TGTGCCACCAGTGCTCCGGGGGACTACGAGCAGTACTTC. This translates into CATSAPGDYEQYF.

This chain connects TRBV30 to TRBJ1-1, with no clear D. The CDR3 has 11 amino acids. The V gene's germline CDR1 is GTSNPN and CDR2 SVGIG (reference sequence). The germline V and J ends were trimmed by 6 bases and 1 base, with 6 bases remaining between them. The CDR3 DNA sequence: TGTGCCTGCCGGTGGAACACTGAAGCTTTCTTT. Translating gives CACRWNTEAFF.

This chain links TRBV27 with TRBJ2-1; D may correspond to TRBD1 or TRBD2 (5 bases each). The V end was cut by 3 bases, the J end by 8 bases, with 20 bases between. This CDR3 is 16 amino acids long. Germline CDR1 is MNHEY and CDR2 is SMNVEV (reference sequence). CDR3 residues: CASSFEGNSPRDEQFF. DNA of the CDR3: TGTGCCAGCAGTTTTGAGGGGAACAGCCCTCGGGATGAGCAGTTCTTC.

This clone was observed a handful of times. The rearrangement uses TRBV2 and TRBJ2-1; D may be TRBD1 (6 bases). The CDR3 is made up of 13 amino acids. Germline V gives CDR1 SNHLY, CDR2 FYNNEI. The ends were cut back, 8 bases at V and 4 bases at J, with 12 bases in the middle. This CDR3 is CASDGDTYNEQFF. CDR3 DNA: TGTGCCAGCGACGGGGACACGTACAATGAGCAGTTCTTC.

The genes are TRBV19 and TRBJ2-5; 7 bases map to TRBD2. The CDR3 covers 14 residues. CDR1 is LNHDA and CDR2 is SQIVND in the germline V gene (reference sequence). After removal of 5 bases from V and 4 bases from J, the junction contained 7 bases not matched to a gene. This CDR3 is CASSSTWGGETQYF. As DNA, the CDR3 is TGTGCCAGTAGTTCCACATGGGGGGGAGAGACCCAGTACTTC. Drawing the rest from reference TRBV19 and TRBJ2-5, the complete variable domain is DGGITQSPKYLFRKEGQNVTLSCEQNLNHDAMYWYRQDPGQGLRLIYYSQIVNDFQKGDIAEGYSVSREKKESFPLTVTSAQKNPTAFYLCASSSTWGGETQYFGPGTRLLVL.

This clone was seen just once. The V gene is TRBV4-1, the J gene TRBJ1-5; the D is unclear. From germline, CDR1 is MGHRA and CDR2 YSYEKL. The V gene lost 1 base and the J gene lost 11 bases, with 12 bases spanning the gap. The CDR3 is 13 residues long. CDR3 nucleotides: TGCGCCAGCAGCCAAGCCCGGGATAGGGCCCAGCATTTT. It yields the protein CASSQARDRAQHF.

This clone showed up just once. The rearrangement joins TRBV3-1 (or the pseudogene TRBV3-2) to TRBJ2-5; D may be TRBD2 (6 bases). The CDR3 is 15 residues long. The V gene's germline CDR1 is LGHDT and CDR2 YNNKEL (reference sequence). Trimming took off 3 bases at V and 2 bases at J, with 13 bases between the two ends. This CDR3 is CASSQDRGGQETQYF. The CDR3 nucleotides read TGTGCCAGCAGCCAGGACCGAGGAGGGCAAGAGACCCAGTACTTC.

The V call is TRBV6-5, the J call TRBJ2-7, with D possibly matching TRBD1 (5 bases). The germline V gene has CDR1 MNHEY and CDR2 SVGAGI. The CDR3 contains 12 residues. Trimming removed 2 bases at V and 3 bases at J, with 5 bases between. The CDR3 protein is CASSYDSYEQYF. Here the CDR3 DNA reads TGTGCCAGCAGTTACGACAGCTACGAGCAGTACTTC.

The chain recombines TRBV20-1 with TRBJ2-5, with D unclear. V lost 3 bases and J 0 bases, leaving 14 bases between the germline ends. CDR1 is DFQATT and CDR2 is SNEGSKA in the germline V gene (reference sequence). The CDR3 contains 15 residues. The CDR3 bases are TGCAGTGCTAGTTTCGCAGCCGGGTACCAAGAGACCCAGTACTTC. Encoded protein: CSASFAAGYQETQYF.

This clone appeared once. This chain connects TRBV12-5 to TRBJ2-7; D uncertain. Germline V gene lookup returns CDR1 LGHNT and CDR2 FRNRAP. CDR3 length: 12 residues. V lost 3 bases to trimming and J lost 2 bases, with 5 bases between them. CDR3 sequence (DNA): TGTGCTAGTGGTTTAGGGCCCTACGAGCAGTACTTC. This sequence encodes CASGLGPYEQYF.

CDR3 DNA: TGTGCCAGCAGCATAGCGGGGAGGCAGTACTTC. This sequence encodes CASSIAGRQYF. The chain employs TRBV6-5 and TRBJ2-5, with 8 nucleotides matching TRBD2. The CDR3 runs 11 residues. V was clipped by 6 bases and J by 11 bases; unmatched bases: 5. CDR1 and CDR2 (germline): MNHEY, SVGAGI.

This chain joins TRBV7-3 and TRBJ2-2; 7 bases are shared with TRBD1. The germline gives CDR1 SGHTA, CDR2 FQGTGA. With V trimmed by 1 base and J by 5 bases, 7 bases remained unmatched. The CDR3 consists of 16 residues. CDR3 DNA: TGTGCCAGCAGCTTAAGACCCGGGACAGAAACCGGGGAGCTGTTTTTT. Translation: CASSLRPGTETGELFF.

This chain joins TRBV27 and TRBJ2-7, with 10 nucleotides matching TRBD1. CDR3 size: 15 residues. Trimming cost V 5 bases and J 6 bases; bases outside gene matches: 10. Germline CDR1 reads MNHEY; CDR2 reads SMNVEV (reference sequence). The CDR3 DNA reads as TGTGCCAGCAGTAAGACAGGGGGCGTGTTTGGCGAGCAGTACTTC. This sequence encodes CASSKTGGVFGEQYF.

This chain connects TRBV18 to TRBJ2-1; a possible D gene is TRBD2 (6 bases). CDR1 is KGHSH and CDR2 is LQKENI in the germline V gene. Trimming shortened V by 3 bases and J by 11 bases, and 11 bases separated the two germline ends. The CDR3 has 12 amino acids. In DNA, the CDR3 is TGTGCCAGCTCACCGGAGGGAACCCAGCAGTTCTTC. Amino acids: CASSPEGTQQFF.

The V and J genes are TRBV10-3 and TRBJ2-1; 10 positions match TRBD2. Germline V lookup: CDR1 ENHRY, CDR2 SYGVKD. The CDR3 is 15 amino acids. V lost 0 bases to trimming and J lost 6 bases; unmatched junction nucleotides: 2. CDR3 in amino acids: CAISESASGSNEQFF. CDR3 bases: TGTGCCATCAGTGAGTCGGCTAGCGGGAGCAATGAGCAGTTCTTC.

The rearrangement links TRBV27 to TRBJ2-1; TRBD2 aligns across 7 bases. The CDR3 runs 15 residues. Trimming took 1 base from V and 6 from J; bases not matched to a gene: 6. Per the germline V gene, CDR1 is MNHEY and CDR2 is SMNVEV (reference sequence). CDR3 protein: CASSLFAGATNEQFF. CDR3 in DNA: TGTGCCAGCAGTTTATTTGCGGGAGCTACCAATGAGCAGTTCTTC.

The gene calls are TRBV5-1 and TRBJ2-7, with a possible D match to TRBD1 (6 bases). Trimming removed 1 base at V and 0 bases at J, with 14 bases between. The CDR3 sequence is 16 residues long. Germline CDR1 and CDR2: SGHRS and YFSETQ. The CDR3 protein is CASSLSQGRFSYEQYF. The CDR3 DNA reads as TGCGCCAGCAGCTTGTCCCAGGGGCGATTCTCCTACGAGCAGTACTTC. The full variable domain, rest sourced from reference TRBV5-1 and TRBJ2-7, is KAGVTQTPRYLIKTRGQQVTLSCSPISGHRSVSWYQQTPGQGLQFLFEYFSETQRNKGNFPGRFSGRQFSNSRSEMNVSTLELGDSALYLCASSLSQGRFSYEQYFGPGTRLTVT.

V is TRBV7-3 and J is TRBJ2-3, with D unclear. CDR3 length: 16 amino acids. V lost 6 bases, J lost 1 base, and 17 bases lay in between. Germline CDR1 reads SGHTA; CDR2 reads FQGTGA. CDR3 residues: CASSSGSGPGTDTQYF. In DNA, the CDR3 is TGTGCCAGCAGTAGTGGCTCCGGCCCTGGCACAGATACGCAGTATTTT.

The genes are TRBV29-1 and TRBJ2-7; D is possibly TRBD2 (6 bases). CDR1 SQVTM and CDR2 ANQGSEA come from the germline V gene. Trimming removed 4 bases from V and 4 bases from J, with 11 bases in between. The CDR3 runs 12 residues. The CDR3 spells CSVGSRGYEQYF. CDR3 in DNA: TGCAGCGTTGGTTCCCGGGGGTACGAGCAGTACTTC.

This clone was seen more than once but under ten times. The genes are TRBV4-1 and TRBJ1-6; 9 positions agree with TRBD1. In germline, CDR1 is MGHRA, CDR2 YSYEKL. The length of the CDR3 is 16 residues. J gave up 6 bases and V 2 bases, and 5 bases lay outside the gene matches. Here the CDR3 DNA reads TGCGCCAGCAGCCAATACCCACAGGGGGCTAATTCACCCCTCCACTTT. This sequence encodes CASSQYPQGANSPLHF.

This clone was seen just once. The chain has TRBV19 and TRBJ2-7; perhaps TRBD2 as D (5 bases). There are 13 residues in the CDR3. Trimming removed 5 bases from V and 0 bases from J, with 8 bases in between. Germline CDR1 reads LNHDA; CDR2 reads SQIVND (reference sequence). The CDR3 sequence: CASSGGLSYEQYF. CDR3 in DNA: TGTGCCAGTAGTGGTGGACTCTCCTACGAGCAGTACTTC.